Each of the 10 T cell receptor beta chains below was sequenced from the same sample in a study of blood T cell repertoires in COVID-19. The method was immunoSEQ multiplex PCR; TCRdb's version includes in-frame clones alone and lacks a portion of them. The sample holds about 120,000 clones, 85% seen once. Sequencing used peripheral blood. The receptors derive from a man aged 80 or over with acute or convalescent COVID-19.

The chain has TRBV18 and TRBJ1-1; 9 bases fit TRBD1. J gave up 0 bases and V 2 bases, and 7 bases lay outside the gene matches. Germline V gives CDR1 KGHSH, CDR2 LQKENI. The CDR3 runs to 17 residues. The CDR3 nucleotides read TGTGCCAGCTCACCAACCGGGACAGGGTACGTGAACACTGAAGCTTTCTTT. Its protein product is CASSPTGTGYVNTEAFF.

This chain uses TRBV12-3 or TRBV12-4 with TRBJ2-1, with 7 bases identical to TRBD1. The junction had 2 bases not matched to a gene; V was cut back by 5 bases and J by 7 bases. The CDR3 is 12 amino acids. Here the CDR3 DNA reads TGTGCCAGCAGTCGACAGGGAAATGAGCAGTTCTTC. Encoded protein: CASSRQGNEQFF.

The chain employs TRBV5-1 and TRBJ1-1; 9 nucleotides match TRBD1. This CDR3 is built from 16 residues. Germline CDR1 reads SGHRS; CDR2 reads YFSETQ. The junction had 7 bases not matched to a gene; V was cut back by 3 bases and J by 1 base. The CDR3 reads CASSSGQGLGNTEAFF. The CDR3 bases are TGCGCCAGCAGCTCGGGACAGGGTTTAGGGAACACTGAAGCTTTCTTT.

The chain employs TRBV9 and TRBJ2-3, with TRBD2 as a possible D gene (6 bases). CDR3 length equals 15 residues. Germline values: CDR1 SGDLS, CDR2 YYNGEE. Trimming removed 0 bases from V and 1 base from J, with 9 bases in between. CDR3 sequence: CASSVASVGTDTQYF. The DNA of the CDR3 is TGTGCCAGCAGCGTAGCTAGCGTCGGCACAGATACGCAGTATTTT.

The chain is built from TRBV11-2 and TRBJ2-5; 7 bases match TRBD2. The CDR3 runs 14 residues. V shed 3 bases and J 5 bases; nucleotides not matched to a gene: 6. Germline CDR1 reads SGHAT; CDR2 reads FQNNGV. The CDR3 here is CASSFWGGAETQYF. The CDR3 bases are TGTGCCAGCAGCTTTTGGGGAGGGGCCGAGACCCAGTACTTC.

This clone occurred a few times. V and J are TRBV5-6 and TRBJ2-1; D gene unclear. The CDR3 has 15 residues. V lost 2 bases, J lost 0 bases, and 9 bases lay in between. Germline CDR1 is SGHDT and CDR2 is YYEEEE. This CDR3 reads CASSFISSSYNEQFF. The CDR3 DNA sequence: TGTGCCAGCAGCTTCATCTCGAGCTCCTACAATGAGCAGTTCTTC. Based on the CDR3 plus reference TRBV5-6 and TRBJ2-1, the full variable domain is DAGVTQSPTHLIKTRGQQVTLRCSPKSGHDTVSWYQQALGQGPQFIFQYYEEEERQRGNFPDRFSGHQFPNYSSELNVNALLLGDSALYLCASSFISSSYNEQFFGPGTRLTVL.

The chain links TRBV6-4 to TRBJ1-1, with 8 bases aligning to TRBD1. The CDR3 has 13 amino acids. Per germline, CDR1 MRHNA and CDR2 SNTAGT. V shed 5 bases, J shed 5 bases, and the junction held 4 bases outside the gene matches. This CDR3 reads CASSQGAETEAFF. The DNA for the CDR3 is TGTGCCAGCAGTCAGGGGGCAGAGACTGAAGCTTTCTTT.

The chain links TRBV18 to TRBJ1-5; D uncertain. The CDR3 length is 14 residues. Germline CDR1 KGHSH, CDR2 LQKENI. V was trimmed by 4 bases and J by 0 bases, leaving 7 bases between them. The DNA for the CDR3 is TGTGCCAGCTCACTAGGAGATAGCAATCAGCCCCAGCATTTT. Amino acids: CASSLGDSNQPQHF.

The CDR3 DNA is TGTGCCAGCAGCCCCGGACTAGCCTGGGAGCAGTTCTTC. This encodes CASSPGLAWEQFF. V usage is TRBV4-2 and J usage is TRBJ2-1, with 8 nucleotides matching TRBD2. CDR1 and CDR2 (germline): LGHNA, YNFKEQ. J gave up 10 bases and V 4 bases, and 6 bases lay outside the gene matches. This CDR3 comprises 13 residues.

The chain is built from TRBV10-3 and TRBJ1-4, with a weak D call TRBD1 (6 bases). Trimming shortened V by 0 bases and J by 8 bases, and 16 bases separated the two germline ends. Per the germline V gene, CDR1 is ENHRY and CDR2 is SYGVKD. This CDR3 contains 16 residues. The CDR3 spells CAISESRAGAYEKLFF. The CDR3 nucleotides are TGTGCCATCAGTGAGTCAAGAGCGGGGGCTTACGAAAAACTGTTTTTT.